Each of the 19 T cell receptor beta chains below was sequenced from the same sample in a study of blood T cell repertoires in COVID-19. Profiled with immunoSEQ multiplex PCR; TCRdb holds only in-frame clones, not every one. The repertoire includes about 160,000 clones, around 85% of them detected once, and less than 3.5% sits in the top ten. Sequencing was done on a sample of peripheral blood. These receptors all come from a human donor with acute or convalescent COVID-19. The donor label of this sample is uncertain.

Here the CDR3 reads CASSLTGSSYEQYF. As DNA, the CDR3 is TGTGCCAGTAGCTTGACAGGGAGCTCCTACGAGCAGTACTTC. This rearrangement joins TRBV19 to TRBJ2-7; 7 positions match TRBD1. Trimming removed 6 bases from V and 0 bases from J; junction bases left unmatched: 5. The CDR3 runs to 14 residues. Germline V lookup: CDR1 LNHDA, CDR2 SQIVND (reference sequence).

This chain joins TRBV6-1 and TRBJ2-2; 8 positions match TRBD1. V gave up 3 bases and J gave up 4 bases; unmatched junction bases: 4. The germline CDR1 and CDR2 sequences are MNHNS and SASEGT. The CDR3 length is 15 residues. CDR3 protein: CASSDPGTGTGELFF. The CDR3 nucleotides are TGTGCCAGCAGTGACCCCGGGACAGGCACCGGGGAGCTGTTTTTT.

This rearrangement joins TRBV28 to TRBJ1-4; 9 bases are shared with TRBD1. Trimming at V came to 5 bases and at J to 2 bases, leaving 6 bases not matched to a gene. Germline V CDR1 and CDR2: MDHEN, SYDVKM. The CDR3 is 16 amino acids. The CDR3 sequence: CASSLRGQGTNEKLFF. CDR3 DNA sequence: TGTGCCAGCAGTCTAAGGGGACAGGGCACTAATGAAAAACTGTTTTTT.

In the case of this clone: The junction departs from the called germline gene at one end, perhaps through a read error. This same CDR3 is encoded by further DNA sequences in the sample. The rearrangement joins TRBV28 to TRBJ1-5; weak D call: TRBD1 (6 bases). The length of the CDR3 is 15 residues. From germline, CDR1 is MDHEN and CDR2 SYDVKM. The CDR3 DNA reads as TGTGCCAGCAGTCCCCCAGGGGTTAGCAATCAACCCCAGCATTTT. Residues: CASSPPGVSNQPQHF.

This chain joins TRBV3-1 (or the pseudogene TRBV3-2) and TRBJ2-2; perhaps TRBD1 as D (5 bases). V gave up 3 bases and J gave up 6 bases, with 11 bases separating them. This CDR3 spans 14 amino acids. Germline CDR1 and CDR2: LGHDT and YNNKEL (reference sequence). The CDR3 reads CASSHYRSPGELFF. CDR3 in DNA: TGTGCCAGCAGCCACTACAGGTCCCCCGGGGAGCTGTTTTTT.

The chain recombines TRBV30 with TRBJ1-1; perhaps TRBD1 as D (5 bases). V lost 2 bases, J lost 5 bases, and 12 bases lay in between. Germline values: CDR1 GTSNPN, CDR2 SVGIG (reference sequence). The CDR3 consists of 13 residues. CDR3 amino acids: CAWSLEGRTEAFF. CDR3 bases: TGTGCCTGGAGTTTGGAGGGACGGACTGAAGCTTTCTTT.

The chain links TRBV2 to TRBJ1-5; 9 bases align to TRBD1. This CDR3 has 15 residues. With 4 bases clipped from V and 6 bases from J, the junction kept 7 bases outside the gene matches. The germline gives CDR1 SNHLY, CDR2 FYNNEI. The CDR3 spells CASSAPGTGIQPQHF. CDR3 in DNA: TGTGCCAGCAGTGCCCCCGGGACAGGGATTCAGCCCCAGCATTTT.

Only one count was recorded for this clone. The chain joins TRBV30 to TRBJ2-5; D remains unclear. In germline, CDR1 is GTSNPN, CDR2 SVGIG (reference sequence). Trimming cost V 4 bases and J 0 bases, with 3 bases left between them. The CDR3 is made up of 11 amino acids. CDR3 sequence reads: CAWTDQETQYF. The CDR3 region has the DNA TGTGCCTGGACAGACCAAGAGACCCAGTACTTC.

Details on this clone: The same CDR3 is also encoded by other DNA sequences in this sample. J is TRBJ1-1 and V is TRBV9; 8 positions match TRBD1. The CDR3 is 15 residues long. V gave up 2 bases and J gave up 0 bases; unmatched junction bases: 3. Looked up from germline, CDR1 is SGDLS and CDR2 is YYNGEE. The DNA for the CDR3 is TGTGCCAGCAGCGTGGGGGACAGGTTGAACACTGAAGCTTTCTTT. Protein product: CASSVGDRLNTEAFF.

CDR3 coding DNA: TGTGCCAGCAGACCAACCGGGACAGGTAGAGGCGGGGAGCTGTTTTTT. Protein: CASRPTGTGRGGELFF. The rearrangement links TRBV7-3 to TRBJ2-2, with 8 bases lining up with TRBD1. CDR1 SGHTA and CDR2 FQGTGA come from the germline V gene. V gave up 6 bases and J gave up 7 bases; unmatched junction bases: 13. The CDR3 covers 16 residues.

The V call is TRBV18, the J call TRBJ1-1; D is perhaps TRBD1 (5 bases). Between the trimmed V and J ends, which lost 6 bases and 4 bases, there was a span of 18 bases. Looked up from germline, CDR1 is KGHSH and CDR2 is LQKENI. CDR3 size: 15 residues. The CDR3 here is CASSPGGRGTTEAFF. The CDR3 nucleotides read TGTGCCAGCTCCCCCGGAGGGCGGGGGACCACTGAAGCTTTCTTT.

The gene calls are TRBV15 and TRBJ1-4; D is undetermined. Trimming took off 4 bases at V and 4 bases at J, with 16 bases between the two ends. This CDR3 spans 16 amino acids. CDR1 is LNHNV, CDR2 YYDKDF, per germline (reference sequence). The CDR3 sequence is CATSTLKPLGNEKLFF. CDR3 DNA: TGTGCCACCAGCACCTTGAAGCCGCTTGGTAATGAAAAACTGTTTTTT. The full variable domain, its missing parts supplied by reference TRBV15 and TRBJ1-4, is DAMVIQNPRYQVTQFGKPVTLSCSQTLNHNVMYWYQQKSSQAPKLLFHYYDKDFNNEADTPDNFQSRRPNTSFCFLDIRSPGLGDTAMYLCATSTLKPLGNEKLFFGSGTQLSVL.

This clone has only one observation. Within the sample, other DNA sequences also encode this same CDR3. V usage is TRBV5-1 and J usage is TRBJ2-5, with D possibly TRBD2 on 7 matching bases. Trimming removed 4 bases from V and 4 bases from J, with 20 bases in between. CDR1 SGHRS and CDR2 YFSETQ come from the germline V gene. The CDR3 contains 16 residues. The CDR3 DNA is TGCGCCAGCAGCCCGCGAGGGGGGGGGCCTGTAGAGACCCAGTACTTC. Translating gives CASSPRGGGPVETQYF.

The genes are TRBV19 and TRBJ1-3, with TRBD1 as a possible D gene (5 bases). This CDR3 has 16 amino acids. CDR1 is LNHDA and CDR2 is SQIVND in the germline V gene (reference sequence). With 3 bases removed from V and 7 bases from J, the gap between germline ends came to 19 bases. In DNA, the CDR3 is TGTGCCAGTAGTATTACCCGTCGCAGGGAAGTGAACACCATATATTTT. Translated, it gives CASSITRRREVNTIYF.

This rearrangement joins TRBV5-1 to TRBJ1-1, with a possible D match to TRBD1 (6 bases). The germline V and J ends were trimmed by 4 bases and 1 base, with 14 bases remaining between them. The germline V gene has CDR1 SGHRS and CDR2 YFSETQ. The length of the CDR3 is 15 residues. This chain's CDR3 is CASSPNRAGNTEAFF. The CDR3 DNA follows: TGCGCCAGCAGCCCCAACAGGGCAGGGAACACTGAAGCTTTCTTT.

J is TRBJ2-1 and V is TRBV28; a possible D gene is TRBD2 (5 bases). The CDR3 contains 11 residues. V gave up 8 bases and J gave up 5 bases, with 7 bases separating them. Germline V gene lookup returns CDR1 MDHEN and CDR2 SYDVKM. The CDR3, as DNA: TGTGCCAGCGTCGGGAACAATGAGCAGTTCTTC. Encoded protein: CASVGNNEQFF.

This chain connects TRBV7-9 to TRBJ2-1; unclear D gene. The germline V gene encodes CDR1 SEHNR and CDR2 FQNEAQ (reference sequence). V lost 4 bases, J lost 6 bases, and 19 bases lay in between. The CDR3 sequence is 16 residues long. This CDR3 is CASSSLDAAILNEQFF. The CDR3 DNA sequence: TGTGCCAGCAGCTCCCTTGACGCGGCCATCCTCAATGAGCAGTTCTTC.

This clone has more than one count but fewer than ten. The genes are TRBV14 and TRBJ2-7; D may be TRBD2 (6 bases). The CDR3 spans 14 residues. In germline, CDR1 is SGHDN, CDR2 FVKESK. Trimming cost V 8 bases and J 3 bases, with 17 bases left between them. CDR3 amino acids: CASSGVGVGYEQYF. CDR3 DNA sequence: TGTGCCAGCTCGGGGGTAGGAGTCGGCTACGAGCAGTACTTC.

The J gene is TRBJ2-4, the V gene TRBV5-4; D is unclear. CDR1 and CDR2 (germline): SGHNT, YYREEE (reference sequence). This CDR3 region has 14 residues. Trimming left V 0 bases short and J 5 bases short, with 9 bases between. The CDR3 spells CASSLDLVENIQYF. The CDR3 DNA reads as TGTGCCAGCAGCTTGGACTTAGTGGAAAACATTCAGTACTTC.